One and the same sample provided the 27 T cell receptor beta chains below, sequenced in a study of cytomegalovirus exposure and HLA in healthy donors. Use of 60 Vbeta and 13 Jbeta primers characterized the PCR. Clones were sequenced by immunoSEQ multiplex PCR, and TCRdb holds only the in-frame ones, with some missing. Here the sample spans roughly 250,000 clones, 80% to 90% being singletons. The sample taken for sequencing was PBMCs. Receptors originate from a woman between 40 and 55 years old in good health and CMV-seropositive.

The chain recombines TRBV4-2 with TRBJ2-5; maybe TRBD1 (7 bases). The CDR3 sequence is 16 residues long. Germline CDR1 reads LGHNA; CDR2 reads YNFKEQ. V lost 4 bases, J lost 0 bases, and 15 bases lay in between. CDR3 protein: CASSRGDSSYQETQYF. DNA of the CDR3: TGTGCCAGCAGCCGGGGGGACAGCTCGTACCAAGAGACCCAGTACTTC.

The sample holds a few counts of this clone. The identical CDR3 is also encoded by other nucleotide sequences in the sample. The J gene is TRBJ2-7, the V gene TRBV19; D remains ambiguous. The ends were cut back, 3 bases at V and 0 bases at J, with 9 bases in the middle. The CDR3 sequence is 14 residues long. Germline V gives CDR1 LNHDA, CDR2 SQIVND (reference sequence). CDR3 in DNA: TGTGCCAGTAGTATTTCCTCCGGCTCCTACGAGCAGTACTTC. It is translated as CASSISSGSYEQYF.

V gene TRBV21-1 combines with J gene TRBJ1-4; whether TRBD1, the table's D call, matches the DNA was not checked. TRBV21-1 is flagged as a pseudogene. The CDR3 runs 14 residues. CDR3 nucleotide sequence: TGTGCCAGCAGCAACGCTGGGGGCGACGAAAAACTGTTTTTT. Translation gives CASSNAGGDEKLFF.

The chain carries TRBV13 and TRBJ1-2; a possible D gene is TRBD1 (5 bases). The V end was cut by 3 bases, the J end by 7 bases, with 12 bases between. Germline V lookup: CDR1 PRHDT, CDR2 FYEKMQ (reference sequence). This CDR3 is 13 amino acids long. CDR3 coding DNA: TGTGCCAGCAGCTTGGATAGGGGTGGTGGCTACACCTTC. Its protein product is CASSLDRGGGYTF. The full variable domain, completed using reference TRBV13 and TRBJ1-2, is AAGVIQSPRHLIKEKRETATLKCYPIPRHDTVYWYQQGPGQDPQFLISFYEKMQSDKGSIPDRFSAQQFSDYHSELNMSSLELGDSALYFCASSLDRGGGYTFGSGTRLTVV.

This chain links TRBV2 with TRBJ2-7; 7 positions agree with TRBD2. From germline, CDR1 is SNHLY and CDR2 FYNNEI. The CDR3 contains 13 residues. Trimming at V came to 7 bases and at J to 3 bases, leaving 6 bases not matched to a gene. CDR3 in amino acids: CASTPPGGYEQYF. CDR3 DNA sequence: TGTGCCAGCACCCCGCCGGGAGGCTACGAGCAGTACTTC.

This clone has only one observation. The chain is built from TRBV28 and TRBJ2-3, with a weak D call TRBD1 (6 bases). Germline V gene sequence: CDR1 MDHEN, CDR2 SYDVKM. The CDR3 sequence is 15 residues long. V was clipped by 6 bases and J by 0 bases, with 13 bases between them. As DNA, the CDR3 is TGTGCCAGCAGCGTGAACGGACAGAGCACAGATACGCAGTATTTT. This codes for CASSVNGQSTDTQYF.

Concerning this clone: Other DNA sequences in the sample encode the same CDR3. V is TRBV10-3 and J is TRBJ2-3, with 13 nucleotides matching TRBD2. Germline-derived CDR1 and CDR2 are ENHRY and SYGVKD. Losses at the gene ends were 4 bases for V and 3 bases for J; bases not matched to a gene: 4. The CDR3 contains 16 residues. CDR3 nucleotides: TGTGCCATCAGTGGAACTAGCGGGAGGGAGACAGATACGCAGTATTTT. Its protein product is CAISGTSGRETDTQYF.

The CDR3: CAWSGLAGGPSTDTQYF. The DNA for the CDR3 is TGTGCCTGGAGCGGACTAGCGGGAGGGCCTAGCACAGATACGCAGTATTTT. The V and J genes are TRBV30 and TRBJ2-3; 15 nucleotides match TRBD2. Germline-derived CDR1 and CDR2 are GTSNPN and SVGIG (reference sequence). V shed 3 bases, J shed 0 bases, and the junction held 4 bases outside the gene matches. CDR3 length: 17 residues. The full variable domain, completed using reference TRBV30 and TRBJ2-3, is SQTIHQWPATLVQPVGSPLSLECTVEGTSNPNLYWYRQAAGRGLQLLFYSVGIGQISSEVPQNLSASRPQDRQFILSSKKLLLSDSGFYLCAWSGLAGGPSTDTQYFGPGTRLTVL.

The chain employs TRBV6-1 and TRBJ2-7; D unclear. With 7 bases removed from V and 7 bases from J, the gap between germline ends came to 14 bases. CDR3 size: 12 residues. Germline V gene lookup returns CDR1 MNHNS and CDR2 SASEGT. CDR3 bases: TGTGCCAGCACCCTCTACGGGTGGGAGCAGTACTTC. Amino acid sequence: CASTLYGWEQYF.

The CDR3 DNA reads as TGTGCCAGCAGTGAACAGACCGTCAGCAAGGGGGTAACTGGGGAGCTGTTTTTT. Its translation is CASSEQTVSKGVTGELFF. The chain joins TRBV6-1 to TRBJ2-2, with D perhaps TRBD1 (6 bases). Per the germline V gene, CDR1 is MNHNS and CDR2 is SASEGT. V lost 2 bases and J lost 8, with 24 bases in between. The CDR3 loop spans 18 amino acids.

Written as DNA, the CDR3 is TGTGCCAGTACCGACAGGAGCAATCAGCCCCAGCATTTT. Translated: CASTDRSNQPQHF. This sequence joins TRBV2 and TRBJ1-5, with TRBD1 as a possible D gene (6 bases). The ends were cut back, 9 bases at V and 1 base at J, with 10 bases in the middle. CDR3 length: 13 residues. Germline lookup yields CDR1 SNHLY and CDR2 FYNNEI.

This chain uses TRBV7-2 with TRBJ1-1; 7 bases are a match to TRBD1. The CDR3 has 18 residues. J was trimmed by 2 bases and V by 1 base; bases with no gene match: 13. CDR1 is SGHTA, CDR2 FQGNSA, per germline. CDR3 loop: CASSLGRYQGQQNTEAFF. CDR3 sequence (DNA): TGTGCCAGCAGCTTAGGTCGCTACCAGGGACAGCAAAACACTGAAGCTTTCTTT.

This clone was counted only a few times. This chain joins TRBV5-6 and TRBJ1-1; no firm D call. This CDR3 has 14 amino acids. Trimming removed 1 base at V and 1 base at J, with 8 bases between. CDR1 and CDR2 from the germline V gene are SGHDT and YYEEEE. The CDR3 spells CASSLPAGNTEAFF. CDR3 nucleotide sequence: TGTGCCAGCAGCTTGCCGGCGGGGAACACTGAAGCTTTCTTT.

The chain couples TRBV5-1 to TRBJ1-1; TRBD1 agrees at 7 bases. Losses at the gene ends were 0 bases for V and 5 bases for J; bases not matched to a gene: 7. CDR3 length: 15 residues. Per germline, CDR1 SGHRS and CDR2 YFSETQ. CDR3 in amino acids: CASSLEGGGKTEAFF. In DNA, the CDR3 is TGCGCCAGCAGCTTGGAAGGGGGCGGGAAGACTGAAGCTTTCTTT.

CDR3 loop: CASSTGRDLTDTQYF. The CDR3 nucleotides read TGTGCCAGTAGTACCGGGAGGGACCTCACAGATACGCAGTATTTT. This sequence joins TRBV19 and TRBJ2-3, with TRBD2 identical over 8 bases. V dropped 4 bases and J dropped 2; count of bases not matched to a gene: 5. The germline V gene has CDR1 LNHDA and CDR2 SQIVND (reference sequence). The CDR3 runs 15 residues. The full variable domain, rest sourced from reference TRBV19 and TRBJ2-3, is DGGITQSPKYLFRKEGQNVTLSCEQNLNHDAMYWYRQDPGQGLRLIYYSQIVNDFQKGDIAEGYSVSREKKESFPLTVTSAQKNPTAFYLCASSTGRDLTDTQYFGPGTRLTVL.

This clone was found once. Here the CDR3 DNA reads TGTGCCAGCAGCTTCGCCCCCCTCGGGCAGTTCTTC. Encoded protein: CASSFAPLGQFF. The J gene is TRBJ2-1, the V gene TRBV7-2; the D is unclear. CDR3 length equals 12 residues. V lost 3 bases, J lost 12 bases, and 12 bases lay in between. CDR1 is SGHTA, CDR2 FQGNSA, per germline. The complete variable domain, with remaining parts taken from reference TRBV7-2 and TRBJ2-1, reads GAGVSQSPSNKVTEKGKDVELRCDPISGHTALYWYRQSLGQGLEFLIYFQGNSAPDKSGLPSDRFSAERTGGSVSTLTIQRTQQEDSAVYLCASSFAPLGQFFGPGTRLTVL.

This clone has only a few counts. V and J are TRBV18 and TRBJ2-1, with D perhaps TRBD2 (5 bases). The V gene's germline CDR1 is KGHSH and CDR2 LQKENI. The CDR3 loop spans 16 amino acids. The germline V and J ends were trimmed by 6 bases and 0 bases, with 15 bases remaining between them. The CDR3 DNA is TGTGCCAGCTCCGTCACTACGGGGTTCTCCTACAATGAGCAGTTCTTC. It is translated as CASSVTTGFSYNEQFF.

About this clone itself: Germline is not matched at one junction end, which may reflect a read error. CDR3 DNA: TGTGCCAGCGGCTTGGCCGGGACAGTACAAGAGACCCAGTACTTC. As protein: CASGLAGTVQETQYF. This chain connects TRBV7-2 to TRBJ2-5; 7 bases agree with TRBD1. CDR1 is SGHTA and CDR2 is FQGNSA in the germline V gene. The CDR3 runs to 15 residues.

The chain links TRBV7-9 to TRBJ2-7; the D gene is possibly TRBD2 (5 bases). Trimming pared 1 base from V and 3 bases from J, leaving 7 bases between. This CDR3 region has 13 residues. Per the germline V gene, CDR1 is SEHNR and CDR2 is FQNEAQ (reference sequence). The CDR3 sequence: CASSLGRDYEQYF. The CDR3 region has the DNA TGTGCCAGCAGCTTAGGCCGGGACTACGAGCAGTACTTC.

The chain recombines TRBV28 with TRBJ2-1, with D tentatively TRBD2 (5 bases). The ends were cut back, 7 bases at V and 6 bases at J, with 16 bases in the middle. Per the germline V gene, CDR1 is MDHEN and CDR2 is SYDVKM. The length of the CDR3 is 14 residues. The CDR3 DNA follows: TGTGCCAGCACCCCGGGCGGGCTGGGCAATGAGCAGTTCTTC. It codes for CASTPGGLGNEQFF.

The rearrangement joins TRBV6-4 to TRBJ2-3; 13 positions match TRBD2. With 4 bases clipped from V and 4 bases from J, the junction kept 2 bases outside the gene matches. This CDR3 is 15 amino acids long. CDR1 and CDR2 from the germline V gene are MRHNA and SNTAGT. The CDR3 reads CASSVLAGGADTQYF. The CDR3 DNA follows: TGTGCCAGCAGTGTACTAGCGGGAGGGGCAGATACGCAGTATTTT.

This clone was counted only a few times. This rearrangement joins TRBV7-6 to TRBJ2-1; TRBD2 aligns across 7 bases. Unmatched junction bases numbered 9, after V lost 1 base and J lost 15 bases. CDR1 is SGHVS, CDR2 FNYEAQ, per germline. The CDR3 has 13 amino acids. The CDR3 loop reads CASSLVGGSPSFF. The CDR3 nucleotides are TGTGCCAGCAGCTTAGTGGGCGGGAGTCCATCGTTCTTC.

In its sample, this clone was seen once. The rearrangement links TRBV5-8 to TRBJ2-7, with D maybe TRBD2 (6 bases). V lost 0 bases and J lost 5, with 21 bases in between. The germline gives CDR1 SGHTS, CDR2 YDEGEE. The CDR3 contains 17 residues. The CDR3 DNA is TGTGCCAGCAGCTTGGCCCTGCGGAGGGCCTTCTCGGACGAGCAGTACTTC. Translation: CASSLALRRAFSDEQYF.

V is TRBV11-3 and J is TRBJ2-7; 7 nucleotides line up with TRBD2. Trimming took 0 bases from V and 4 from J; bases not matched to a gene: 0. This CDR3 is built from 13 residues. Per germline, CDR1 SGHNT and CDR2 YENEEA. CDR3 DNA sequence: TGTGCCAGCAGCTTAGAGCGGGGGTACGAGCAGTACTTC. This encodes CASSLERGYEQYF.

The CDR3: CASSQGRVAGAYNEQFF. The CDR3 bases are TGCGCCAGCAGCCAAGGGCGGGTAGCGGGAGCCTACAATGAGCAGTTCTTC. This chain links TRBV4-1 with TRBJ2-1; 9 bases map to TRBD2. The germline V gene encodes CDR1 MGHRA and CDR2 YSYEKL. With V trimmed by 1 base and J by 2 bases, 6 bases remained unmatched. The CDR3 consists of 17 residues.

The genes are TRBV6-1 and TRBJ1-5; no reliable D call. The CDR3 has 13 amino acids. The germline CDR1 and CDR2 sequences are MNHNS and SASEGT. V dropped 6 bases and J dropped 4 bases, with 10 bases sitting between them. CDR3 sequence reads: CASSAEYNQPQHF. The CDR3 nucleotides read TGTGCCAGCAGCGCGGAATATAATCAGCCCCAGCATTTT.

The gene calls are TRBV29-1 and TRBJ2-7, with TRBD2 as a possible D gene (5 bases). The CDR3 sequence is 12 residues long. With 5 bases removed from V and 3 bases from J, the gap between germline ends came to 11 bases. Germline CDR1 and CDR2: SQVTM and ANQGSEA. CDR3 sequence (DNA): TGCAGCGTTATCGAGGGAGTCTACGAGCAGTACTTC. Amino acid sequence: CSVIEGVYEQYF.